Each of the 11 T cell receptor beta chains below was sequenced from the same sample in a study of identical twins. MiXCR, applied by TCRdb to the 5' RACE reads, yields one record per CDR3 protein. Of 520,000 or so distinct CDR3 sequences listed, less than 25% are singletons. This sample also appeared in a second study, on T cells expressing NK-cell markers.

Sequenced: CD4+ T cells sorted from blood. The receptors derive from a woman aged 18-30 years in good health.

This clonotype was found many times. This sequence joins TRBV5-1 and TRBJ1-1, with 10 bases fitting TRBD1. The germline CDR1 and CDR2 sequences are SGHRS and YFSETQ. V was pared by 6 bases and J by 4 bases, with 3 bases of the junction left unmatched. The CDR3 runs 13 residues. The DNA for the CDR3 is TGCGCCAGCACACGGACAGGGGGCACTGAAGCTTTCTTT. Translating it yields CASTRTGGTEAFF. The entire variable domain, with the rest obtained from reference TRBV5-1 and TRBJ1-1, is as follows: KAGVTQTPRYLIKTRGQQVTLSCSPISGHRSVSWYQQTPGQGLQFLFEYFSETQRNKGNFPGRFSGRQFSNSRSEMNVSTLELGDSALYLCASTRTGGTEAFFGQGTRLTVV.

The rearrangement links TRBV20-1 to TRBJ2-5; D uncertain. Germline V lookup: CDR1 DFQATT, CDR2 SNEGSKA (reference sequence). CDR3 length: 14 residues. Trimming pared 0 bases from V and 6 bases from J, leaving 14 bases between. This CDR3 is CSARDSTGSKTQYF. The CDR3 DNA follows: TGCAGTGCTAGAGATTCTACTGGGTCCAAGACCCAGTACTTC.

The sample holds a few counts of this clonotype. V gene TRBV20-1 combines with J gene TRBJ2-7; 7 bases fit TRBD2. This CDR3 region has 13 residues. Germline CDR1 is DFQATT and CDR2 is SNEGSKA (reference sequence). V lost 5 bases to trimming and J lost 1 base; unmatched junction nucleotides: 5. The CDR3 DNA reads as TGCAGTGCTTCAGCGGGGTTTTCCTACGAGCAGTACTTC. Its translation is CSASAGFSYEQYF.

V and J are TRBV20-1 and TRBJ2-1, with TRBD1 matching over 7 bases. The CDR3 covers 16 residues. Germline V lookup: CDR1 DFQATT, CDR2 SNEGSKA (reference sequence). The J segment lost 3 bases and the V segment lost 0 bases, leaving 8 bases of the junction unmatched. This CDR3 reads CSARDPRGRHYNEQFF. For the CDR3, the DNA is TGCAGTGCTAGAGATCCGAGGGGGCGTCACTACAATGAGCAGTTCTTC.

Comment on this clonotype: At one end the junction does not follow the germline gene, possibly because of a read error. The chain carries TRBV6-1 and TRBJ2-2; the D gene is possibly TRBD2 (6 bases). Germline CDR1 and CDR2: MNHNS and SASEGT. This CDR3 is built from 14 residues. CDR3 amino acids: CASRGLARTGELVF. The CDR3 DNA sequence: TGTGCCAGCCGAGGGCTAGCGCGGACCGGGGAGCTGGTTTTT.

This clonotype has only a few counts. The gene calls are TRBV6-1 and TRBJ1-4; perhaps TRBD1 as D (5 bases). The germline V gene has CDR1 MNHNS and CDR2 SASEGT. CDR3 length: 16 residues. V lost 0 bases and J lost 0, with 8 bases in between. The CDR3 protein is CASSEALGATNEKLFF. Written as DNA, the CDR3 is TGTGCCAGCAGTGAAGCATTGGGGGCAACTAATGAAAAACTGTTTTTT.

The chain couples TRBV23-1 to TRBJ2-7; 13 nucleotides match TRBD2. TRBV23-1 is sorted into the ORF group, with uncertain function. Losses at the gene ends were 11 bases for V and 3 bases for J; bases not matched to a gene: 10. CDR3 length: 15 amino acids. The CDR3 bases are TGCGCCGGAGGACTAGCGGGAGCGATCATCTACGAGCAGTACTTC. It codes for CAGGLAGAIIYEQYF.

This clonotype was observed a few times. CDR3 sequence: CASSSSGGIGEQYF. The CDR3 coding sequence is TGTGCCAGCAGCTCTAGCGGGGGCATAGGAGAGCAGTACTTC. V and J are TRBV9 and TRBJ2-7; 10 nucleotides match TRBD2. The V segment lost 4 bases and the J segment 7 bases; nucleotides outside the gene matches: 8. The CDR3 consists of 14 residues. CDR1 SGDLS and CDR2 YYNGEE come from the germline V gene.

The table lists this clonotype with a few counts. The CDR3 region is CSAGLAGGLDEQFF. CDR3 DNA sequence: TGCAGTGCCGGACTAGCGGGGGGCCTCGATGAGCAGTTCTTC. The chain recombines TRBV20-1 with TRBJ2-1; TRBD2 aligns across 14 bases. The V gene's germline CDR1 is DFQATT and CDR2 SNEGSKA (reference sequence). The CDR3 runs 14 residues. Trimming removed 6 bases from V and 8 bases from J; junction bases left unmatched: 6.

This clonotype has just one count. Compared with germline, one end of the junction differs, possibly owing to a read error. This chain links TRBV9 with TRBJ2-1, with TRBD2 matching over 13 bases. Germline lookup yields CDR1 SGDLS and CDR2 YYNGEE. This CDR3 contains 15 residues. DNA for the CDR3: TGTGCCGGCAGCGGGACTAGCGGGACCTACAATGAGCAGTTCTTC. Protein: CAGSGTSGTYNEQFF.

Many counts were recorded for this clonotype. The J gene is TRBJ2-4, the V gene TRBV12-3 or TRBV12-4, with D possibly being TRBD1 (8 bases). The CDR3 consists of 14 residues. V was trimmed by 3 bases and J by 9 bases, leaving 15 bases between them. The CDR3 nucleotides read TGTGCCAGCAGTTTTCCACAGGGGGAGGGCATTCAGTACTTC. Residues: CASSFPQGEGIQYF.